The 18 T cell receptor beta chains presented below share a single source sample, sequenced in a study of blood T cell repertoires in COVID-19. Using immunoSEQ multiplex PCR, the repertoire was profiled, and TCRdb retains in-frame clones only, with some absent. The sample yields roughly 220,000 clones, about 80% seen once. The sample comprised peripheral blood. The receptor source for this set is a woman aged 60-70 years with acute or convalescent COVID-19.

The chain joins TRBV6-5 to TRBJ1-5; a possible D gene is TRBD1 (5 bases). V was cut by 6 bases and J by 4 bases, with 10 bases left in between. The germline V gene has CDR1 MNHEY and CDR2 SVGAGI. CDR3 length: 13 residues. CDR3 coding DNA: TGTGCCAGCAGGCTGACAGAAAATCAGCCCCAGCATTTT. Encoded protein: CASRLTENQPQHF.

The chain recombines TRBV5-5 with TRBJ1-2; 8 positions agree with TRBD1. V dropped 0 bases and J dropped 4; count of bases not matched to a gene: 5. The CDR3 totals 15 residues. Germline CDR1 and CDR2: SGHKS and YYEKEE (reference sequence). CDR3 residues: CASSLGLDRAYGYTF. The CDR3 DNA follows: TGTGCCAGCAGCTTGGGACTGGACAGGGCCTATGGCTACACCTTC.

The chain uses TRBV2 and TRBJ2-7; 7 positions agree with TRBD1. Unmatched junction bases numbered 19, after V lost 6 bases and J lost 2 bases. Germline V gene data show CDR1 as SNHLY and CDR2 as FYNNEI. The CDR3 consists of 18 residues. The CDR3 coding sequence is TGTGCCAGCAGAGTTTTACCAACGACAGGGACGAGAACCTACGAGCAGTACTTC. It is translated as CASRVLPTTGTRTYEQYF.

V usage is TRBV25-1 and J usage is TRBJ2-5; 10 nucleotides agree with TRBD2. CDR1 is MGHDK, CDR2 SYGVNS, per germline. The V and J ends lost 2 bases and 5 bases, in that order; junction bases with no gene match: 8. The CDR3 totals 16 residues. The CDR3 sequence: CASSEPKAGGRETQYF. CDR3 sequence (DNA): TGTGCCAGCAGTGAACCGAAAGCGGGGGGGCGTGAGACCCAGTACTTC. The full variable domain, completed using reference TRBV25-1 and TRBJ2-5, is EADIYQTPRYLVIGTGKKITLECSQTMGHDKMYWYQQDPGMELHLIHYSYGVNSTEKGDLSSESTVSRIRTEHFPLTLESARPSHTSQYLCASSEPKAGGRETQYFGPGTRLLVL.

This chain uses TRBV7-8 with TRBJ1-1; D is uncertain. CDR3 length: 16 residues. V was trimmed by 0 bases and J by 7 bases, leaving 18 bases between them. Germline assignment: CDR1 SGHVS and CDR2 FQNEAQ. CDR3 loop: CASSLAPGLAALEAFF. The CDR3 region has the DNA TGTGCCAGCAGCTTAGCCCCAGGCTTAGCGGCCCTTGAAGCTTTCTTT. The full variable domain, rest sourced from reference TRBV7-8 and TRBJ1-1, is GAGVSQSPRYKVAKRGQDVALRCDPISGHVSLFWYQQALGQGPEFLTYFQNEAQLDKSGLPSDRFFAERPEGSVSTLKIQRTQQEDSAVYLCASSLAPGLAALEAFFGQGTRLTVV.

The genes are TRBV3-1 (or the pseudogene TRBV3-2) and TRBJ1-1, with a weak D call TRBD1 (6 bases). This CDR3 spans 14 amino acids. Germline V gene data show CDR1 as LGHDT and CDR2 as YNNKEL (reference sequence). V was trimmed by 4 bases and J by 4 bases, leaving 13 bases between them. The chain's CDR3 is CASSPGTPSTEAFF. CDR3 nucleotides: TGTGCCAGCAGCCCCGGGACACCCAGCACTGAAGCTTTCTTT.

The genes are TRBV5-4 and TRBJ1-1; D gene ambiguous. This CDR3 is built from 12 residues. Germline CDR1 and CDR2: SGHNT and YYREEE (reference sequence). Trimming removed 6 bases at V and 3 bases at J, with 9 bases between. The CDR3 nucleotides read TGTGCCAGCAAGAACAGAGACACTGAAGCTTTCTTT. The encoded protein is CASKNRDTEAFF.

Of note for this clone: The same CDR3 can be traced to other DNA sequences in this sample. The rearrangement joins TRBV4-3 to TRBJ1-4, with 8 positions matching TRBD1. J gave up 5 bases and V 1 base, and 0 bases lay outside the gene matches. CDR3 length: 14 amino acids. Germline loops: CDR1 LGHNA, CDR2 YSLEER. The CDR3 bases are TGCGCCAGCAGCCAAGGACAGGGGAATGAAAAACTGTTTTTT. It yields the protein CASSQGQGNEKLFF.

The genes are TRBV18 and TRBJ1-1, with D perhaps matching TRBD1 (5 bases). The ends were cut back, 3 bases at V and 7 bases at J, with 9 bases in the middle. Germline loops: CDR1 KGHSH, CDR2 LQKENI. The CDR3 extends over 12 amino acids. CDR3 nucleotides: TGTGCCAGCTCACCCACAGGCCGTGAAGCTTTCTTT. Amino acid sequence: CASSPTGREAFF.

The V call is TRBV7-8, the J call TRBJ2-7, with 11 bases lining up with TRBD2. Losses at the gene ends were 3 bases for V and 2 bases for J; bases not matched to a gene: 9. CDR3 length equals 17 residues. Germline CDR1 and CDR2: SGHVS and FQNEAQ. This chain's CDR3 is CASSFNLAGGFPYEQYF. The CDR3, as DNA: TGTGCCAGCAGCTTTAACTTAGCGGGGGGGTTTCCCTACGAGCAGTACTTC.

This clone was seen just once. V gene TRBV30 combines with J gene TRBJ1-2; D remains ambiguous. Trimming left V 2 bases short and J 5 bases short, with 12 bases between. CDR1 GTSNPN and CDR2 SVGIG come from the germline V gene (reference sequence). The CDR3 contains 13 residues. The CDR3 loop reads CAWSKSSGYGYTF. CDR3 DNA sequence: TGTGCCTGGAGTAAATCTAGCGGATATGGCTACACCTTC.

The chain uses TRBV30 and TRBJ1-4; 7 bases line up with TRBD1. Germline V CDR1 and CDR2: GTSNPN, SVGIG (reference sequence). V lost 4 bases to trimming and J lost 7 bases; unmatched junction nucleotides: 0. CDR3 length equals 11 residues. For the CDR3, the DNA is TGTGCCTGGACAGGGGGTGAAAAACTGTTTTTT. It translates to CAWTGGEKLFF.

The chain couples TRBV4-3 to TRBJ2-2; 9 positions match TRBD1. The CDR3 totals 15 residues. Looked up from germline, CDR1 is LGHNA and CDR2 is YSLEER. With 5 bases clipped from V and 6 bases from J, the junction kept 7 bases outside the gene matches. CDR3 in DNA: TGCGCCAGCAGCAAATGGACAGGGGAGGCCGGGGAGCTGTTTTTT. Translation: CASSKWTGEAGELFF.

The chain joins TRBV7-9 to TRBJ1-6, with D unclear. The CDR3 extends over 14 amino acids. Per germline, CDR1 SEHNR and CDR2 FQNEAQ (reference sequence). The V and J ends lost 4 bases and 4 bases respectively, with 8 bases between them. The CDR3 loop reads CASSSAGYNSPLHF. CDR3 coding DNA: TGTGCCAGCAGCTCCGCAGGTTATAATTCACCCCTCCACTTT. The complete variable domain, with remaining parts taken from reference TRBV7-9 and TRBJ1-6, reads DTGVSQNPRHKITKRGQNVTFRCDPISEHNRLYWYRQTLGQGPEFLTYFQNEAQLEKSRLLSDRFSAERPKGSFSTLEIQRTEQGDSAMYLCASSSAGYNSPLHFGNGTRLTVT.

This rearrangement joins TRBV7-2 to TRBJ1-2, with 8 bases aligning to TRBD1. CDR3 size: 13 residues. V shed 3 bases, J shed 8 bases, and the junction held 5 bases outside the gene matches. The V gene's germline CDR1 is SGHTA and CDR2 FQGNSA. CDR3 in amino acids: CASSLTGVGGYTF. The CDR3 nucleotides read TGTGCCAGCAGCTTGACAGGGGTGGGAGGCTACACCTTC.

The chain has TRBV7-3 and TRBJ2-3; 7 bases are shared with TRBD1. This CDR3 has 13 amino acids. The germline V gene encodes CDR1 SGHTA and CDR2 FQGTGA. J lost 10 bases, V lost 5 bases, and 9 bases had no gene match. The CDR3 loop reads CASSLLTGVAQYF. The DNA for the CDR3 is TGTGCCAGCAGCCTCCTCACAGGGGTGGCGCAGTATTTT. Looking up the rest from reference TRBV7-3 and TRBJ2-3 gives the full variable domain: GAGVSQTPSNKVTEKGKYVELRCDPISGHTALYWYRQSLGQGPEFLIYFQGTGAADDSGLPNDRFFAVRPEGSVSTLKIQRTERGDSAVYLCASSLLTGVAQYFGPGTRLTVL.

The rearrangement links TRBV11-2 to TRBJ2-1; TRBD1 matches 9 bases. Germline V gene lookup returns CDR1 SGHAT and CDR2 FQNNGV. The CDR3 covers 13 residues. Losses at the gene ends were 2 bases for V and 10 bases for J; bases not matched to a gene: 3. CDR3 sequence reads: CASSLHRGREQFF. CDR3 nucleotides: TGTGCCAGCAGCTTACACAGGGGGCGGGAGCAGTTCTTC.

The V gene is TRBV18, the J gene TRBJ2-3; D may be TRBD2 (6 bases). The CDR3 is made up of 18 amino acids. V dropped 1 base and J dropped 5 bases, with 22 bases sitting between them. Germline CDR1 is KGHSH and CDR2 is LQKENI. The CDR3 loop is CASSPLNGGAPGGDTQYF. CDR3 DNA sequence: TGTGCCAGCTCACCACTCAACGGCGGGGCCCCCGGTGGAGATACGCAGTATTTT.